The rows below give T cell receptor beta chains drawn from one sample of a study of blood T cell repertoires in COVID-19. Only in-frame clones appear in the TCRdb table, and some are missing; sequencing was by immunoSEQ multiplex PCR. The sample has about 350,000 clones, less than 90% seen once; the top ten hold just over 7%. Sequences were obtained from peripheral blood. The source is an older woman with COVID-19, enrolled during active disease. Each CDR3 is given with its conserved first and last residue. Fields, in order: J gene, V gene, clone size, D gene, CDR3 protein, CDR3 DNA. D genes are given only for firm matches. Part of the rows lack a size; the others show once, few, many or a class for expanded clones.

J: TRBJ2-5; V: TRBV7-2; size: few; D: TRBD1; CDR3: CASSLWGQLQETQYF; DNA: TGTGCCAGCAGCTTATGGGGACAGTTACAAGAGACCCAGTACTTC
J: TRBJ1-1; V: TRBV19; size: -; D: -; CDR3: CASRSGGQNTEAFF; DNA: TGTGCCAGTAGATCCGGAGGGCAGAACACTGAAGCTTTCTTT
J: TRBJ2-3; V: TRBV27; size: -; D: -; CDR3: CASSFNLSTQYF; DNA: TGTGCCAGCAGTTTTAATCTAAGTACGCAGTATTTT
J: TRBJ1-2; V: TRBV12-5; size: -; D: TRBD1; CDR3: CASGLVLGDRGDNYGYTF; DNA: TGTGCTAGTGGTTTGGTCCTGGGGGACAGGGGGGACAACTATGGCTACACCTTC
J: TRBJ1-5; V: TRBV5-1; size: -; D: -; CDR3: CASSLRGDSNQPQHF; DNA: TGCGCCAGCAGCTTGCGGGGAGATAGCAATCAGCCCCAGCATTTT
J: TRBJ1-5; V: TRBV18; size: -; D: -; CDR3: CASSPGKDQPQHF; DNA: TGTGCCAGCTCACCCGGGAAGGATCAGCCCCAGCATTTT
J: TRBJ2-1; V: TRBV11-1; size: -; D: -; CDR3: CASSLAQGYNEQFF; DNA: TGTGCCAGCAGCTTAGCGCAGGGCTACAATGAGCAGTTCTTC
J: TRBJ1-1; V: TRBV2; size: -; D: -; CDR3: CASRIQINTEAFF; DNA: TGTGCCAGCAGAATACAGATAAACACTGAAGCTTTCTTT
J: TRBJ2-5; V: TRBV2; size: -; D: TRBD1; CDR3: CASSDDRVGETQYF; DNA: TGTGCCAGCAGTGATGACAGGGTGGGGGAGACCCAGTACTTC
J: TRBJ1-2; V: TRBV7-2; size: few; D: -; CDR3: CASDRKANYGYTF; DNA: TGTGCCAGCGACAGAAAGGCTAACTATGGCTACACCTTC
J: TRBJ1-3; V: TRBV29-1; size: once; D: -; CDR3: CSVEGQSGNAFGNTIYF; DNA: TGCAGCGTTGAAGGACAGAGTGGAAATGCCTTTGGAAACACCATATATTTT
J: TRBJ1-2; V: TRBV6-6; size: few; D: -; CDR3: CASRRGGEVNGYTF; DNA: TGTGCCAGCAGACGGGGAGGGGAGGTGAATGGCTACACCTTC
J: TRBJ2-2; V: TRBV3-1/TRBV3-2; size: -; D: TRBD2; CDR3: CASSQGRRGGPAWGDTGELFF; DNA: TGTGCCAGCAGCCAAGGGCGGCGGGGGGGCCCGGCGTGGGGTGACACCGGGGAGCTGTTTTTT